The present T cell receptor (beta chain) was sequenced within a study of a mutant IDH1 vaccine in newly diagnosed glioma. Study in general: Across weeks 1, 3, 5, 7, 11, 15, 19 and 23, patients received a vaccination each time, eight in all. The first vaccination came 4-6 weeks after radiotherapy alone, or with temozolomide cycles.

This clone has just a few counts. Its target is unknown. This sample also contains other DNA sequences that code for the same CDR3. This CDR3 has 13 residues. V dropped 0 bases and J dropped 3 bases, with 6 bases sitting between them. Germline CDR1 LNHNV, CDR2 YYDKDF (reference sequence). The data were produced by immunoSEQ multiplex PCR, yet TCRdb's version contains in-frame clones alone and is incomplete. Of roughly 120,000 clones listed, about four fifths are singletons. Noted time point: week 11, during vaccination. Every single dose of the vaccine, 300 ug of mutant IDH1 20-mer peptide, came with topical imiquimod. Each donor presented with a new WHO grade 3 or 4 astrocytoma that tested IDH1-mutant and showed ATRX loss.

The rearrangement links TRBV15 to TRBJ2-7; unclear D gene. The specimen was PBMCs, collected from a glioma patient whose treatment included an IDH1 peptide vaccine. This clonotype originated in a man aged 35-49 years with glioma. The CDR3 region is CATSRDRVYEQYF. The CDR3 DNA sequence: TGTGCCACCAGCAGAGATAGGGTCTACGAGCAGTACTTC.